This record looks at one T cell receptor (beta chain) sequence and its context. Trimming pared 3 bases from V and 8 bases from J, leaving 11 bases between. The CDR3 runs to 14 residues. Germline-derived CDR1 and CDR2 are LGHDT and YNNKEL (reference sequence). The sample originates from a study of blood T cell repertoires in COVID-19. The protocol was immunoSEQ multiplex PCR, while the TCRdb copy is restricted to in-frame clones and leaves out a portion. The sample records about 270,000 clones, around 82% being singletons. The source of this sequence is a human donor in a cohort sampled during active COVID-19. The sample was peripheral blood. The V gene is TRBV3-1 (or the pseudogene TRBV3-2), the J gene TRBJ1-6; no reliable D call. For the CDR3, the DNA is TGTGCCAGCAGCCAGGAGGGCATTTATTCACCCCTCCACTTT. Protein: CASSQEGIYSPLHF.